The 22 T cell receptor beta chains below come from one sample, sequenced in a study of T-cell reconstitution after alpha-beta-depleted transplantation in children. As it was prepared, the TCRbeta library received unique molecular identifiers. TCRdb independently ran MiXCR on the PCR reads; one entry per CDR3 protein. In the table there are 380,000 or so distinct CDR3 sequences, 13% of which are singletons. The sequences come from PBMCs, collected from the stem cell graft. The receptors come from a human donor who donated a stem cell graft to a child with Fanconi anemia.

This clonotype was observed many times. The DNA for the CDR3 is TGTGCCAGCAGCTCGTATTTGGGGGGGATAGAGACCCAGTACTTC. This codes for CASSSYLGGIETQYF. The V and J genes are TRBV7-2 and TRBJ2-5, with TRBD2 matching 7 bases. Germline values: CDR1 SGHTA, CDR2 FQGNSA. The ends lost 4 bases at V and 4 bases at J; junction bases unmatched: 9. The CDR3 loop spans 15 amino acids.

The sample holds a few counts of this clonotype. V gene TRBV9 combines with J gene TRBJ2-2, with TRBD2 matching over 10 bases. Germline assignment: CDR1 SGDLS and CDR2 YYNGEE. Trimming cost V 4 bases and J 6 bases; bases outside gene matches: 9. The CDR3 is 16 amino acids. The CDR3 DNA sequence: TGTGCCAGCAGCCCGCCCCTGCTAGCGGGGGCCGGGGAGCTGTTTTTT. Protein product: CASSPPLLAGAGELFF.

The table lists this clonotype with a few counts. The rearrangement joins TRBV5-1 to TRBJ2-1; 8 nucleotides align to TRBD2. The V segment lost 4 bases and the J segment 4 bases; nucleotides outside the gene matches: 10. The germline gives CDR1 SGHRS, CDR2 YFSETQ. The CDR3 has 16 residues. Here the CDR3 DNA reads TGCGCCAGCAGCCTAGGTGCTCTAGCGGGTTACAATGAGCAGTTCTTC. This sequence encodes CASSLGALAGYNEQFF.

This chain's CDR3 is CASMDTGYNQPQHF. DNA of the CDR3: TGTGCCAGCATGGACACAGGCTACAATCAGCCCCAGCATTTT. The V call is TRBV6-1, the J call TRBJ1-5, with a possible D match to TRBD1 (5 bases). Trimming took off 7 bases at V and 3 bases at J, with 13 bases between the two ends. Germline CDR1 and CDR2: MNHNS and SASEGT. CDR3 length equals 14 residues.

The rearrangement links TRBV25-1 to TRBJ2-7; D gene unclear. CDR1 and CDR2 (germline): MGHDK, SYGVNS. CDR3 size: 12 residues. Trimming left V 3 bases short and J 6 bases short, with 9 bases between. The CDR3 spells CASSDVQPEQYV. CDR3 DNA sequence: TGTGCCAGCAGTGATGTGCAACCCGAGCAGTACGTC.

This clonotype was seen at least ten times. The chain uses TRBV5-6 and TRBJ2-5; D gene uncertain. Per the germline V gene, CDR1 is SGHDT and CDR2 is YYEEEE. The CDR3 extends over 13 amino acids. Trimming took off 0 bases at V and 8 bases at J, with 11 bases between the two ends. For the CDR3, the DNA is TGTGCCAGCAGCTTGGGCAGGAGACCTACCCAGTACTTC. Its translation: CASSLGRRPTQYF.

The chain employs TRBV11-2 and TRBJ2-3, with D maybe TRBD2 (6 bases). V lost 8 bases and J lost 1, with 16 bases in between. CDR3 length: 15 amino acids. CDR1 and CDR2 from the germline V gene are SGHAT and FQNNGV. CDR3: CASALRGTGTDTQYF. The CDR3 DNA reads TGTGCCAGCGCTTTACGGGGGACCGGCACAGATACGCAGTATTTT.

This clonotype was seen at least ten times. The V call is TRBV29-1, the J call TRBJ2-2; 7 bases fit TRBD2. Trimming removed 7 bases from V and 3 bases from J; junction bases left unmatched: 5. Germline V gene sequence: CDR1 SQVTM, CDR2 ANQGSEA. CDR3 size: 13 residues. The CDR3 coding sequence is TGCAGCGACGGGAGGACTTACACCGGGGAGCTGTTTTTT. Translating gives CSDGRTYTGELFF.

This clonotype was counted between two and nine times. This rearrangement joins TRBV7-2 to TRBJ2-6; D uncertain. Germline V lookup: CDR1 SGHTA, CDR2 FQGNSA. There are 16 residues in the CDR3. Deletions cut 4 bases from V and 0 bases from J, with 10 bases between. DNA of the CDR3: TGTGCCAGCAGCTCAATGGGTAGCTCTGGGGCCAACGTCCTGACTTTC. Its translation is CASSSMGSSGANVLTF.

This clonotype was counted ten times or more. The gene calls are TRBV20-1 and TRBJ1-3; the match to TRBD1 covers 9 bases. Trimming at V came to 6 bases and at J to 1 base, leaving 7 bases not matched to a gene. Looked up from germline, CDR1 is DFQATT and CDR2 is SNEGSKA (reference sequence). There are 15 residues in the CDR3. The CDR3 reads CSAGTGSGSGNTIYF. CDR3 nucleotides: TGCAGTGCCGGGACAGGGTCGGGGTCTGGAAACACCATATATTTT.

The chain joins TRBV29-1 to TRBJ1-5; D not certain. The V gene's germline CDR1 is SQVTM and CDR2 ANQGSEA. Trimming removed 3 bases from V and 0 bases from J, with 6 bases in between. The CDR3 runs to 13 residues. The CDR3 region is CSVELGSNQPQHF. CDR3 DNA sequence: TGCAGCGTTGAGCTCGGTAGCAATCAGCCCCAGCATTTT.

This clonotype was counted once. The chain links TRBV27 to TRBJ2-1; D gene uncertain. Trimming removed 5 bases from V and 7 bases from J, with 21 bases in between. Germline CDR1 is MNHEY and CDR2 is SMNVEV (reference sequence). This CDR3 is built from 16 residues. The DNA of the CDR3 is TGTGCCAGCAGTCCCCCCGGGCACTACCCTGGGAATGAGCAGTTCTTC. Protein sequence: CASSPPGHYPGNEQFF.

V and J are TRBV7-9 and TRBJ2-1; D possibly corresponds to TRBD2 (5 bases). V dropped 2 bases and J dropped 10 bases, with 15 bases sitting between them. Per germline, CDR1 SEHNR and CDR2 FQNEAQ (reference sequence). This CDR3 has 14 amino acids. The CDR3 region is CASSLRELAGEQFF. The CDR3 nucleotides are TGTGCCAGCAGCTTAAGGGAGCTAGCAGGAGAGCAGTTCTTC.

This clonotype was picked up many times. The V call is TRBV4-2, the J call TRBJ2-6, with 7 bases that match TRBD1. CDR3 size: 16 residues. In germline, CDR1 is LGHNA, CDR2 YNFKEQ. Trimming cost V 3 bases and J 2 bases; bases outside gene matches: 4. CDR3 sequence (DNA): TGTGCCAGCAGCCAGAACAGGGGAGCTGGGGCCAACGTCCTGACTTTC. It is translated as CASSQNRGAGANVLTF.

The J gene is TRBJ2-1, the V gene TRBV7-2, with 7 bases aligning to TRBD2. CDR1 is SGHTA, CDR2 FQGNSA, per germline. The CDR3 runs 15 residues. V gave up 1 base and J gave up 4 bases; unmatched junction bases: 4. CDR3 residues: CASSLVAGEYNEQFF. CDR3 DNA sequence: TGTGCCAGCAGCTTAGTCGCGGGGGAGTACAATGAGCAGTTCTTC.

The chain links TRBV7-2 to TRBJ2-1, with 8 bases fitting TRBD1. Losses at the gene ends were 7 bases for V and 4 bases for J; bases not matched to a gene: 12. The CDR3 totals 16 residues. Per the germline V gene, CDR1 is SGHTA and CDR2 is FQGNSA. CDR3 sequence reads: CASTQRTGPLYNEQFF. The CDR3 nucleotides read TGTGCCAGCACCCAGAGGACAGGGCCCCTATACAATGAGCAGTTCTTC.

V and J are TRBV28 and TRBJ2-5, with TRBD2 matching over 11 bases. Germline V gene lookup returns CDR1 MDHEN and CDR2 SYDVKM. J gave up 4 bases and V 3 bases, and 7 bases lay outside the gene matches. This CDR3 comprises 16 residues. In nucleotides, the CDR3 is TGTGCCAGCAGTTTTTCGACTAGCGGGGTGGGAGAGACCCAGTACTTC. Protein sequence: CASSFSTSGVGETQYF.

V gene TRBV12-3 or TRBV12-4 combines with J gene TRBJ2-5, with D possibly being TRBD1 (5 bases). V was clipped by 3 bases and J by 3 bases, with 11 bases between them. This CDR3 is 14 amino acids long. CDR3 DNA: TGTGCCAGCAGTTTTTACAGGAGCGAAGAGACCCAGTACTTC. Translating it yields CASSFYRSEETQYF.

This clonotype was seen a few times. The chain has TRBV5-1 and TRBJ1-1, with 7 bases aligning to TRBD1. V lost 4 bases and J lost 11; bases outside the gene matches: 8. Germline V gene lookup returns CDR1 SGHRS and CDR2 YFSETQ. The CDR3 covers 12 residues. DNA for the CDR3: TGCGCCAGCAGCCCGGACAGGACGTCGGCTTTCTTT. It translates to CASSPDRTSAFF.

This clonotype was picked up a small number of times. The V call is TRBV19, the J call TRBJ1-6, with D possibly being TRBD1 (5 bases). V lost 9 bases, J lost 12 bases, and 18 bases lay in between. From germline, CDR1 is LNHDA and CDR2 SQIVND (reference sequence). The CDR3 sequence is 13 residues long. The CDR3, as DNA: TGTGCCAGCTCCGGGACGCCTAAGGAACCCCTCCACTTT. Protein sequence: CASSGTPKEPLHF.

The chain couples TRBV11-2 to TRBJ1-5; D gene unclear. Germline CDR1 is SGHAT and CDR2 is FQNNGV. Trimming removed 3 bases at V and 6 bases at J, with 18 bases between. The CDR3 has 16 residues. The CDR3 region has the DNA TGTGCCAGCAGCTTGGGCCCAGGAGGGCAGGTTCAGCCCCAGCATTTT. This encodes CASSLGPGGQVQPQHF.

This clonotype came up a few times. This chain links TRBV4-3 with TRBJ2-2; 10 bases map to TRBD2. The CDR3 is made up of 16 amino acids. Germline loops: CDR1 LGHNA, CDR2 YSLEER. The J segment lost 3 bases and the V segment lost 1 base, leaving 2 bases of the junction unmatched. The DNA for the CDR3 is TGCGCCAGCAGCCAAGGAAGCGGGGGGGACACCGGGGAGCTGTTTTTT. It specifies CASSQGSGGDTGELFF.